These 30 T cell receptor beta chains originate from one sample sequenced in a study of blood T cell repertoires in COVID-19. Clones were sequenced by immunoSEQ multiplex PCR, and TCRdb holds only the in-frame ones, with some missing. Found here are 300,000 to 350,000 clones, roughly 87% of them singletons; the top ten hold approximately 1%. The sequenced material came from PBMCs or T cells enriched from blood (not recorded which). These receptors were collected from a woman aged 25-40 years who had recovered from COVID-19.

The V call is TRBV6-5, the J call TRBJ2-7; 8 nucleotides match TRBD1. From germline, CDR1 is MNHEY and CDR2 SVGAGI. The CDR3 is 14 amino acids. V lost 9 bases to trimming and J lost 1 base; unmatched junction nucleotides: 8. The CDR3 DNA is TGTGCCAGTCATAGGACAGGGAATTCCTACGAGCAGTACTTC. It translates to CASHRTGNSYEQYF.

This clone has a single count. This chain joins TRBV19 and TRBJ2-6; D unclear. This CDR3 has 14 residues. V was cut by 3 bases and J by 0 bases, with 3 bases left in between. The germline V gene has CDR1 LNHDA and CDR2 SQIVND (reference sequence). This CDR3 is CASSINSGANVLTF. The CDR3 bases are TGTGCCAGTAGTATCAACTCTGGGGCCAACGTCCTGACTTTC.

V gene TRBV13 combines with J gene TRBJ2-7; D is possibly TRBD1 (6 bases). The CDR3 spans 13 residues. V lost 1 base, J lost 5 bases, and 9 bases lay in between. The germline V gene encodes CDR1 PRHDT and CDR2 FYEKMQ (reference sequence). The CDR3 is CASSLVRGNEQYF. The CDR3 nucleotides read TGTGCCAGCAGCTTAGTCAGGGGCAACGAGCAGTACTTC. Drawing the rest from reference TRBV13 and TRBJ2-7, the complete variable domain is AAGVIQSPRHLIKEKRETATLKCYPIPRHDTVYWYQQGPGQDPQFLISFYEKMQSDKGSIPDRFSAQQFSDYHSELNMSSLELGDSALYFCASSLVRGNEQYFGPGTRLTVT.

This chain links TRBV3-1 (or the pseudogene TRBV3-2) with TRBJ2-2, with TRBD1 as a possible D gene (5 bases). Germline CDR1 reads LGHDT; CDR2 reads YNNKEL (reference sequence). The CDR3 loop spans 14 amino acids. Trimming cost V 5 bases and J 7 bases, with 14 bases left between them. The CDR3 region is CASSLIRVNGELFF. The CDR3 region has the DNA TGTGCCAGCAGCTTAATCAGGGTTAACGGGGAGCTGTTTTTT.

The chain couples TRBV11-2 to TRBJ2-5; 7 nucleotides match TRBD2. CDR3 length: 13 amino acids. Germline V CDR1 and CDR2: SGHAT, FQNNGV. V lost 6 bases, J lost 13 bases, and 14 bases stayed unmatched. The CDR3 nucleotides read TGTGCCAGCAGAATCGGGGGGTCAGAAAAACGGTACTTC. Translation: CASRIGGSEKRYF.

The rearrangement uses TRBV7-8 and TRBJ1-2; D is undetermined. Between the trimmed V and J ends, which lost 4 bases and 4 bases, there was a span of 13 bases. CDR3 length: 14 residues. Germline loops: CDR1 SGHVS, CDR2 FQNEAQ. The chain's CDR3 is CASSSKRNVYGYTF. The CDR3 region has the DNA TGTGCCAGCAGCTCTAAAAGAAACGTCTATGGCTACACCTTC.

This clone is a singleton in its sample. The chain recombines TRBV30 with TRBJ2-3, with 9 positions matching TRBD1. In germline, CDR1 is GTSNPN, CDR2 SVGIG (reference sequence). This CDR3 has 15 residues. Trimming removed 0 bases from V and 1 base from J; junction bases left unmatched: 2. CDR3 coding DNA: TGTGCCTGGAGTGTAGGGGACAGGGGCACAGATACGCAGTATTTT. Protein sequence: CAWSVGDRGTDTQYF.

The chain couples TRBV19 to TRBJ2-3, with TRBD2 matching 14 bases. The CDR3 has 14 amino acids. Germline values: CDR1 LNHDA, CDR2 SQIVND (reference sequence). V lost 6 bases to trimming and J lost 9 bases; unmatched junction nucleotides: 5. The CDR3 nucleotides are TGTGCCAGTAGGCCGACTAGCGGGGGGGGGACGCAGTATTTT. Residues: CASRPTSGGGTQYF. The entire variable domain, with the rest obtained from reference TRBV19 and TRBJ2-3, is as follows: DGGITQSPKYLFRKEGQNVTLSCEQNLNHDAMYWYRQDPGQGLRLIYYSQIVNDFQKGDIAEGYSVSREKKESFPLTVTSAQKNPTAFYLCASRPTSGGGTQYFGPGTRLTVL.

This chain joins TRBV5-1 and TRBJ2-1; 7 bases agree with TRBD2. CDR3 length: 14 amino acids. Germline V gives CDR1 SGHRS, CDR2 YFSETQ. V dropped 5 bases and J dropped 1; count of bases not matched to a gene: 3. CDR3 loop: CASSERGSYNEQFF. Written as DNA, the CDR3 is TGCGCCAGCAGTGAGCGGGGTTCCTACAATGAGCAGTTCTTC.

The chain combines TRBV3-1 (or the pseudogene TRBV3-2) with TRBJ2-3; D perhaps matches TRBD2 (7 bases). The V gene's germline CDR1 is LGHDT and CDR2 YNNKEL (reference sequence). V lost 4 bases to trimming and J lost 6 bases, with 17 bases between them. CDR3 length equals 15 residues. This CDR3 is CASSLRGAFGDTQYF. CDR3 nucleotides: TGTGCCAGCAGCCTCCGGGGGGCGTTCGGGGATACGCAGTATTTT.

The gene calls are TRBV12-3 or TRBV12-4 and TRBJ1-2; D remains ambiguous. This CDR3 region has 12 residues. V was cut by 4 bases and J by 8 bases, with 11 bases left in between. CDR3 DNA: TGTGCCAGCAGTTCCGGGGATTGGGGCTACACCTTC. Translated, it gives CASSSGDWGYTF.

As for this clone: This sample includes further DNA sequences coding for the same CDR3. The genes are TRBV28 and TRBJ1-5; D is unclear. Germline CDR1 is MDHEN and CDR2 is SYDVKM. The CDR3 consists of 11 residues. V was clipped by 6 bases and J by 7 bases, with 7 bases between them. In nucleotides, the CDR3 is TGTGCCAGCAGGGGCAGCCAGCCCCAGCATTTT. Translated, it gives CASRGSQPQHF.

J is TRBJ2-1 and V is TRBV27; TRBD2 agrees at 9 bases. CDR1 is MNHEY, CDR2 SMNVEV, per germline (reference sequence). This CDR3 comprises 17 residues. The V segment lost 5 bases and the J segment 8 bases; nucleotides outside the gene matches: 16. The CDR3 coding sequence is TGTGCCAGCAGTCACCGAATACGGGGACTAGCAGTCTATGAGCAGTTCTTC. It specifies CASSHRIRGLAVYEQFF.

Turning to this clone: The same CDR3 is also encoded by other DNA sequences in this sample. This rearrangement joins TRBV29-1 to TRBJ1-2; tentative D call: TRBD1 (5 bases). This CDR3 has 11 amino acids. The V end was cut by 0 bases, the J end by 8 bases, with 7 bases between. The germline gives CDR1 SQVTM, CDR2 ANQGSEA. The CDR3 nucleotides are TGCAGCGTTGAAGACAGGGCGGGCTACACCTTC. Protein product: CSVEDRAGYTF.

The gene calls are TRBV15 and TRBJ2-7; 7 bases line up with TRBD2. V shed 3 bases and J 3 bases; nucleotides not matched to a gene: 5. Germline V gene sequence: CDR1 LNHNV, CDR2 YYDKDF (reference sequence). The CDR3 sequence is 14 residues long. The CDR3 is CATSREGLVYEQYF. CDR3 sequence (DNA): TGTGCCACCAGCAGGGAAGGACTAGTCTACGAGCAGTACTTC. Together with reference TRBV15 and TRBJ2-7, the CDR3 gives the full variable domain: DAMVIQNPRYQVTQFGKPVTLSCSQTLNHNVMYWYQQKSSQAPKLLFHYYDKDFNNEADTPDNFQSRRPNTSFCFLDIRSPGLGDTAMYLCATSREGLVYEQYFGPGTRLTVT.

This clone was recorded many times. The chain recombines TRBV19 with TRBJ1-2, with D perhaps matching TRBD1 (5 bases). Between the trimmed V and J ends, which lost 10 bases and 6 bases, there was a span of 15 bases. This CDR3 spans 12 amino acids. Per germline, CDR1 LNHDA and CDR2 SQIVND (reference sequence). The CDR3 reads CAKPPGRDGYTF. CDR3 nucleotide sequence: TGTGCCAAACCGCCAGGGAGGGATGGCTACACCTTC.

This chain links TRBV6-5 with TRBJ2-7, with 9 bases aligning to TRBD2. The CDR3 runs 15 residues. Trimming at V came to 5 bases and at J to 4 bases, leaving 9 bases not matched to a gene. The germline gives CDR1 MNHEY, CDR2 SVGAGI. The CDR3 spells CASSLRQTSGYEQYF. The CDR3, as DNA: TGTGCCAGCAGTCTGCGACAGACTAGCGGTTACGAGCAGTACTTC.

The chain has TRBV5-1 and TRBJ2-7; TRBD1 matches at 11 bases. Looked up from germline, CDR1 is SGHRS and CDR2 is YFSETQ. This CDR3 region has 15 residues. V lost 4 bases to trimming and J lost 3 bases; unmatched junction nucleotides: 6. The DNA of the CDR3 is TGCGCCAGCAGCGCAACCGGGACAGGGGGCTACGAGCAGTACTTC. Amino acid sequence: CASSATGTGGYEQYF.

The chain is built from TRBV28 and TRBJ1-5, with no clear D. Trimming left V 6 bases short and J 2 bases short, with 8 bases between. The CDR3 is 13 residues long. CDR1 is MDHEN, CDR2 SYDVKM, per germline. CDR3 in DNA: TGTGCCAGCAGACCCCCGGGCAATCAGCCCCAGCATTTT. Protein: CASRPPGNQPQHF.

This chain connects TRBV30 to TRBJ1-5; no clear D. Trimming shortened V by 0 bases and J by 7 bases, and 16 bases separated the two germline ends. The germline CDR1 and CDR2 sequences are GTSNPN and SVGIG (reference sequence). The CDR3 has 15 amino acids. The CDR3 reads CAWSVLGGTGQPQHF. The CDR3 bases are TGTGCCTGGAGTGTACTTGGCGGCACGGGACAGCCCCAGCATTTT.

This clone has a single count. The chain has TRBV10-3 and TRBJ2-3; 7 bases align to TRBD2. With 0 bases clipped from V and 4 bases from J, the junction kept 7 bases outside the gene matches. The CDR3 is 16 amino acids. The germline V gene has CDR1 ENHRY and CDR2 SYGVKD. CDR3 DNA: TGTGCCATCAGTGAGTCGAATCTAGGGAGGGCAGATACGCAGTATTTT. This codes for CAISESNLGRADTQYF.

This rearrangement joins TRBV5-1 to TRBJ1-1, with 7 bases fitting TRBD1. The germline gives CDR1 SGHRS, CDR2 YFSETQ. The CDR3 runs 18 residues. V was pared by 0 bases and J by 0 bases, with 11 bases of the junction left unmatched. The CDR3 sequence: CASSLVGGGSRMNTEAFF. The CDR3, as DNA: TGCGCCAGCAGCTTGGTTGGAGGGGGCTCTAGAATGAACACTGAAGCTTTCTTT. Full variable domain (missing parts from reference TRBV5-1 and TRBJ1-1): KAGVTQTPRYLIKTRGQQVTLSCSPISGHRSVSWYQQTPGQGLQFLFEYFSETQRNKGNFPGRFSGRQFSNSRSEMNVSTLELGDSALYLCASSLVGGGSRMNTEAFFGQGTRLTVV.

This clone came up a few times. The chain joins TRBV30 to TRBJ2-7, with D tentatively TRBD2 (5 bases). Germline CDR1 reads GTSNPN; CDR2 reads SVGIG (reference sequence). This CDR3 contains 10 residues. The CDR3 loop is CAAGVYEQYF. CDR3 DNA: TGTGCTGCCGGGGTCTACGAGCAGTACTTC. The full variable domain, with the rest looked up from reference TRBV30 and TRBJ2-7, is SQTIHQWPATLVQPVGSPLSLECTVEGTSNPNLYWYRQAAGRGLQLLFYSVGIGQISSEVPQNLSASRPQDRQFILSSKKLLLSDSGFYLCAAGVYEQYFGPGTRLTVT.

CDR3 loop: CSVGSGNYGYTF. As DNA, the CDR3 is TGCAGCGTTGGGTCAGGAAACTATGGCTACACCTTC. V usage is TRBV29-1 and J usage is TRBJ1-2; no firm D call. CDR1 and CDR2 from the germline V gene are SQVTM and ANQGSEA. This CDR3 has 12 amino acids. Deletions cut 4 bases from V and 2 bases from J, with 8 bases between.

The chain combines TRBV11-2 with TRBJ2-2; the match to TRBD1 covers 7 bases. The CDR3 length is 16 residues. The germline CDR1 and CDR2 sequences are SGHAT and FQNNGV. Trimming cost V 2 bases and J 4 bases; bases outside gene matches: 7. DNA for the CDR3: TGTGCCAGCAGCTTACTATTACGACAGGGCACCGGGGAGCTGTTTTTT. Its protein is CASSLLLRQGTGELFF.

In its sample, this clone was seen once. V and J are TRBV28 and TRBJ1-4, with 9 bases that match TRBD1. Germline CDR1 MDHEN, CDR2 SYDVKM. V shed 5 bases, J shed 8 bases, and the junction held 6 bases outside the gene matches. This CDR3 comprises 14 residues. The CDR3, as DNA: TGTGCCAGCAGTCCGGGACAGGGAAAAGAAAAACTGTTTTTT. It codes for CASSPGQGKEKLFF.

The chain has TRBV7-9 and TRBJ1-3, with D maybe TRBD1 (6 bases). Per germline, CDR1 SEHNR and CDR2 FQNEAQ (reference sequence). The length of the CDR3 is 15 residues. The V end was cut by 6 bases, the J end by 0 bases, with 12 bases between. The CDR3 loop reads CASSYQGFSGNTIYF. CDR3 bases: TGTGCCAGCAGTTATCAGGGGTTCTCTGGAAACACCATATATTTT.

CDR3 amino acids: CASSLFSRNTEAFF. The DNA for the CDR3 is TGTGCCAGCAGTTTATTCTCCAGGAACACTGAAGCTTTCTTT. The rearrangement uses TRBV28 and TRBJ1-1, with D unresolved. Per the germline V gene, CDR1 is MDHEN and CDR2 is SYDVKM. V was cut by 1 base and J by 1 base, with 7 bases left in between. The CDR3 contains 14 residues.

The gene calls are TRBV6-4 and TRBJ2-1; 13 bases match TRBD2. The CDR3 has 15 amino acids. CDR1 is MRHNA and CDR2 is SNTAGT in the germline V gene. V lost 0 bases and J lost 8; bases outside the gene matches: 1. The CDR3 nucleotides read TGTGCCAGCAGTGACTCAGGGACTAGCGGGGATGAGCAGTTCTTC. It is translated as CASSDSGTSGDEQFF.

A remark on this clone: A read error may produce the germline difference seen at one junction end. The chain is built from TRBV7-9 and TRBJ2-4; tentative D call: TRBD2 (6 bases). From germline, CDR1 is SEHNR and CDR2 FQNEAQ (reference sequence). The CDR3 contains 11 residues. The CDR3, as DNA: TGTGCCAGCAGCTGGGGGACGGGGGTCCACTTC. This translates into CASSWGTGVHF.